This TCR beta chain is drawn from a study of T cell responses to AZD1222 COVID-19 vaccine. Whole-study findings and limits: After two AZD1222 doses, spike-specific TCR breadth and depth rose versus day 0.

Notes on this clone: The antigen remains unidentified.

Clones were sequenced by immunoSEQ multiplex PCR, and TCRdb holds only the in-frame ones, with some missing. The top ten hold more than 1.5% of the sample, which has around 190,000 clones, 85% to 95% seen once. CDR1 is PRHDT, CDR2 FYEKMQ, per germline (reference sequence). The CDR3 runs 13 residues. V lost 7 bases and J 0 bases, leaving 9 bases between the germline ends. The receptor comes from an adult who received the AZD1222 COVID-19 vaccine. This chain links TRBV13 with TRBJ2-5, with D hard to call. The sample in question was peripheral blood, obtained 28 days after the second AZD1222 dose. The CDR3 spells CASNEVNQETQYF. The CDR3 nucleotides are TGTGCCAGCAATGAAGTGAACCAAGAGACCCAGTACTTC.